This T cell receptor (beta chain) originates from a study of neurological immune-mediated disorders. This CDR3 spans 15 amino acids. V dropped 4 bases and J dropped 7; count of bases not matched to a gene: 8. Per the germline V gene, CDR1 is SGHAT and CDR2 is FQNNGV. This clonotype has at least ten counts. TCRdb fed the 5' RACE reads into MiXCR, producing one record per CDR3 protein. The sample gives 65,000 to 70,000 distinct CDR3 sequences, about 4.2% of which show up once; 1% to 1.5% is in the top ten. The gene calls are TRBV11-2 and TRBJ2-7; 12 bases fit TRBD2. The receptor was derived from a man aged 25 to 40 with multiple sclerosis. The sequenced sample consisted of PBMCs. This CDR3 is CASSWGLAGPGEQYF. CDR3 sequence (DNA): TGTGCCAGCAGCTGGGGACTAGCGGGCCCTGGGGAGCAGTACTTC.